Each of the 2 T cell receptor beta chains below was sequenced from the same sample in a study of blood T cell repertoires in COVID-19. Data came from immunoSEQ multiplex PCR; TCRdb stores just in-frame clones and leaves some out. Found here are about 410,000 clones, around nine tenths of them singletons; the top ten hold roughly 1.6%. What was sequenced was peripheral blood. The source is a middle-aged woman with COVID-19, enrolled during active disease.

J is TRBJ1-1 and V is TRBV18; maybe TRBD1 (5 bases). The CDR3 consists of 15 residues. Germline V gene lookup returns CDR1 KGHSH and CDR2 LQKENI. The ends were cut back, 0 bases at V and 3 bases at J, with 11 bases in the middle. CDR3 nucleotide sequence: TGTGCCAGCTCACCACCCACAGGCCTTTACACTGAAGCTTTCTTT. It is translated as CASSPPTGLYTEAFF.

Written as DNA, the CDR3 is TGTGCCAGCAGCTTATGGCAGATGTCTGGAAACACCATATATTTT. Its translation: CASSLWQMSGNTIYF. The J gene is TRBJ1-3, the V gene TRBV7-2; D call uncertain. The CDR3 length is 15 residues. Germline V CDR1 and CDR2: SGHTA, FQGNSA. Trimming pared 2 bases from V and 1 base from J, leaving 9 bases between. The variable domain in full, with the rest retrieved from reference TRBV7-2 and TRBJ1-3, is GAGVSQSPSNKVTEKGKDVELRCDPISGHTALYWYRQSLGQGLEFLIYFQGNSAPDKSGLPSDRFSAERTGGSVSTLTIQRTQQEDSAVYLCASSLWQMSGNTIYFGEGSWLTVV.